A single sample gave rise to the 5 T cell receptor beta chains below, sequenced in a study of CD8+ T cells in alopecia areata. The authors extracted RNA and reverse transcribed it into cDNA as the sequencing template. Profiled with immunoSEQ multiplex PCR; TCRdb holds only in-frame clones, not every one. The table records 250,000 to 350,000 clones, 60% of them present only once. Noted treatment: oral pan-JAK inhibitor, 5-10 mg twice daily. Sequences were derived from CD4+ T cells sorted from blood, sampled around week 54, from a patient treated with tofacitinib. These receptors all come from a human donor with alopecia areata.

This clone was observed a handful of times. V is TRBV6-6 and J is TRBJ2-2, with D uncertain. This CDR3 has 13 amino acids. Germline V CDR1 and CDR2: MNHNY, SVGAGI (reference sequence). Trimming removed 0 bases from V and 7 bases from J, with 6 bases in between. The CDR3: CASSYSTLGELFF. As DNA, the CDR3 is TGTGCCAGCAGTTACTCGACACTCGGGGAGCTGTTTTTT.

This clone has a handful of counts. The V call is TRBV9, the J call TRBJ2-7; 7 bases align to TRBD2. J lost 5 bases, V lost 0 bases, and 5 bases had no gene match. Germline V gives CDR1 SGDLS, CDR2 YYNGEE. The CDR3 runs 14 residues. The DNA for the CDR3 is TGTGCCAGCAGCGTAGAGGTGGGGAGGGACGAGCAGTACTTC. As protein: CASSVEVGRDEQYF.

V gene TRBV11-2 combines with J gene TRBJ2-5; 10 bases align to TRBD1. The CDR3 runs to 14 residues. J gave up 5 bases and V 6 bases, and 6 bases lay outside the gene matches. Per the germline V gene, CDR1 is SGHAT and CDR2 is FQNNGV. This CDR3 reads CASRRDRGWETQYF. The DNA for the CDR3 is TGTGCCAGCAGGAGGGACAGGGGCTGGGAGACCCAGTACTTC.

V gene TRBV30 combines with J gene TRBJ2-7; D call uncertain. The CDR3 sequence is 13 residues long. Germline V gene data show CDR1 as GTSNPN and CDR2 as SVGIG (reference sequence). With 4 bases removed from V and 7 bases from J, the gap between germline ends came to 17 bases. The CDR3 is CAWTRPAVWEQYF. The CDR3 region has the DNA TGTGCCTGGACGCGGCCAGCCGTGTGGGAGCAGTACTTC.

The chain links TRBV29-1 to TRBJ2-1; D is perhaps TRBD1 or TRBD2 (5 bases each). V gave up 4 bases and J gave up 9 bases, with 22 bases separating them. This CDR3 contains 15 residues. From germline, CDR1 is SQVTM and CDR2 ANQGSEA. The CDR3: CSVVGHPGLGGEQFF. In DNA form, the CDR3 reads TGCAGCGTTGTGGGCCACCCGGGGCTAGGTGGTGAGCAGTTCTTC.